This TCR beta chain comes out of a study of shared T cell receptors in the human thymus. The CDR3 has 14 amino acids. The V gene's germline CDR1 is SGHNT and CDR2 YYREEE (reference sequence). This clone was detected a few times. Assay: immunoSEQ multiplex PCR; the TCRdb copy retains only in-frame clones and omits some. The sample carries hundreds of thousands of clones, around 82% recorded once. These records were also assigned to another study, of human thymus T cells. As that study records: Thymic material originated from resections removed in the course of corrective heart surgery. Usage of V and J genes appeared biased in thymic and blood repertoires.

J is TRBJ2-3 and V is TRBV5-4; 9 bases align to TRBD2. Input material: thymocytes. The receptor was isolated from a boy under two years old with a congenital heart defect. The CDR3 sequence: CVSGVAGATDTQYF. In DNA form, the CDR3 reads TGTGTCTCTGGGGTAGCGGGAGCCACAGATACGCAGTATTTT.